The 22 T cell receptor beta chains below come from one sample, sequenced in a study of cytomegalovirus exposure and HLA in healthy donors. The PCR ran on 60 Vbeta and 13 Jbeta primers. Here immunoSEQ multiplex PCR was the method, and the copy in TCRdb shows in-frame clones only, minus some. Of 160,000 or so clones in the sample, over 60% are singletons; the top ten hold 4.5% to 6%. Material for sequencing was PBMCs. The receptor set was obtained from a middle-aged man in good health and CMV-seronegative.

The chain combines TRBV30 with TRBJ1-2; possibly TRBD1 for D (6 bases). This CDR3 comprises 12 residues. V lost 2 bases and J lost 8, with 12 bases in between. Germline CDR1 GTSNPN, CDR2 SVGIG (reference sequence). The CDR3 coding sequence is TGTGCCTGGAGTTTGGGGGCAGGAGGCTACACCTTC. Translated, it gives CAWSLGAGGYTF.

For the CDR3, the DNA is TGCGCCAGCAGCCAAGATCCTAACTCTGGGGCCAACGTCCTGACTTTC. It is translated as CASSQDPNSGANVLTF. The V gene is TRBV4-3, the J gene TRBJ2-6; D not resolved. Trimming cost V 0 bases and J 0 bases, with 6 bases left between them. The CDR3 covers 16 residues. Per germline, CDR1 LGHNA and CDR2 YSLEER.

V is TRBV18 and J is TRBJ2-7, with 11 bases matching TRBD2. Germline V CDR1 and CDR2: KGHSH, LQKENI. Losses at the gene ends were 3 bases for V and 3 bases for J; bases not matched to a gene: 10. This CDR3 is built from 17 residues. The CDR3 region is CASSPNLPLAGGYEQYF. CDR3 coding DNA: TGTGCCAGCTCACCCAACCTGCCCCTAGCGGGGGGCTACGAGCAGTACTTC.

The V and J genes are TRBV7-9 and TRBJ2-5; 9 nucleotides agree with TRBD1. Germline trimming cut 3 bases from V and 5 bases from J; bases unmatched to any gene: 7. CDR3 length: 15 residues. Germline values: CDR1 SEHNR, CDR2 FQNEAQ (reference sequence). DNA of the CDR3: TGTGCCAGCAGCTTGGGACAGGGTGAGACGGAGACCCAGTACTTC. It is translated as CASSLGQGETETQYF.

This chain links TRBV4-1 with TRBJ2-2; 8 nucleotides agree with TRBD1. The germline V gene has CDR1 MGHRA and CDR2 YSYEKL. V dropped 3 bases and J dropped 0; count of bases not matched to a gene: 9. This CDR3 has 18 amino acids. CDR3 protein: CASSQPAPGQANTGELFF. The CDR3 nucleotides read TGCGCCAGCAGCCAGCCTGCACCGGGACAGGCGAACACCGGGGAGCTGTTTTTT.

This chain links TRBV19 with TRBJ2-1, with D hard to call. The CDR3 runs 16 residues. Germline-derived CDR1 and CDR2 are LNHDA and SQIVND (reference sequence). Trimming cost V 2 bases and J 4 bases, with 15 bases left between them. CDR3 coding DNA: TGTGCCAGTAGTATATTCGTACAGAAAAATTACAATGAGCAGTTCTTC. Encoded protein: CASSIFVQKNYNEQFF. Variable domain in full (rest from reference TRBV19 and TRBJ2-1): DGGITQSPKYLFRKEGQNVTLSCEQNLNHDAMYWYRQDPGQGLRLIYYSQIVNDFQKGDIAEGYSVSREKKESFPLTVTSAQKNPTAFYLCASSIFVQKNYNEQFFGPGTRLTVL.

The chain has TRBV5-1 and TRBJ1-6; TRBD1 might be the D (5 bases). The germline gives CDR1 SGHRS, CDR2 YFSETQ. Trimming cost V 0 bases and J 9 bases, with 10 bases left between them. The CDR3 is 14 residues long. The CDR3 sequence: CASSLGGVGSPLHF. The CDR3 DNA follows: TGCGCCAGCAGCTTGGGGGGGGTCGGTTCACCCCTCCACTTT.

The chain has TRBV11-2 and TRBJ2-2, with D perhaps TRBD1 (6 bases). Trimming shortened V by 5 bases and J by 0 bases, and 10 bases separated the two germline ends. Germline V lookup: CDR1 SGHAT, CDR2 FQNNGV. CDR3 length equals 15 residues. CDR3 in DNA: TGTGCCAGCAGCGGCAGGGGAACGAACACCGGGGAGCTGTTTTTT. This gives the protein CASSGRGTNTGELFF.

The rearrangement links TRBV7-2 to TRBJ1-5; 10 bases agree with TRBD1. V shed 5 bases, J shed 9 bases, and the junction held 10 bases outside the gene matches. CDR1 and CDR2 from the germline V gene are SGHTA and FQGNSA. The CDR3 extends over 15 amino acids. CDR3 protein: CASSGQTGGKGPQHF. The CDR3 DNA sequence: TGTGCCAGCAGCGGACAGACAGGGGGCAAAGGGCCCCAGCATTTT.

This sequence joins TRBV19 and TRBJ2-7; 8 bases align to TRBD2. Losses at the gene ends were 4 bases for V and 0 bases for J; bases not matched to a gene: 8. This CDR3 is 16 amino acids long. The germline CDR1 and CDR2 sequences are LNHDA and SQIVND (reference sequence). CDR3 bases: TGTGCCAGTAGTACGCTAGGAACTAGCGGCTCCTACGAGCAGTACTTC. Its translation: CASSTLGTSGSYEQYF.

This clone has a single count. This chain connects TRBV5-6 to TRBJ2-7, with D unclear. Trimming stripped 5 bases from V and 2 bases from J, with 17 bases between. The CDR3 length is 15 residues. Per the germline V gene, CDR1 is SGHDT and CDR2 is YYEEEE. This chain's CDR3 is CASSRERLRTYEQYF. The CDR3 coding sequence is TGTGCCAGCAGTCGCGAGAGACTCCGGACCTACGAGCAGTACTTC. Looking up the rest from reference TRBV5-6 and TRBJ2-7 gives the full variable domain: DAGVTQSPTHLIKTRGQQVTLRCSPKSGHDTVSWYQQALGQGPQFIFQYYEEEERQRGNFPDRFSGHQFPNYSSELNVNALLLGDSALYLCASSRERLRTYEQYFGPGTRLTVT.

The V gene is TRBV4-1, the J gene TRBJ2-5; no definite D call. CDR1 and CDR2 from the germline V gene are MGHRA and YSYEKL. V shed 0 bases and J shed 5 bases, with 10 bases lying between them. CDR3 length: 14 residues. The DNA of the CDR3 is TGCGCCAGCAGCCAAGATAGCCAGATTGAGACCCAGTACTTC. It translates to CASSQDSQIETQYF.

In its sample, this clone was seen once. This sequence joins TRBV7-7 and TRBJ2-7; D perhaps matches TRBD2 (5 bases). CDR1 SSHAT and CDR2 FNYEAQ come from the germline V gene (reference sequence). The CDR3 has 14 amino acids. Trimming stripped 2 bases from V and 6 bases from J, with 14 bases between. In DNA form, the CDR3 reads TGTGCCAGCAGCTTACGTAGCGAGGAAAGCGAGCAGTACTTC. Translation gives CASSLRSEESEQYF.

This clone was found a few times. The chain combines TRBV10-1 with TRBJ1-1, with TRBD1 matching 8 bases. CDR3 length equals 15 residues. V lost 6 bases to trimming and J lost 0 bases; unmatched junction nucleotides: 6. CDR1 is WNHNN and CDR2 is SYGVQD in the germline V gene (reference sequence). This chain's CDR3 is CASSPWTGLNTEAFF. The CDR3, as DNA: TGCGCCAGCAGCCCCTGGACAGGGCTGAACACTGAAGCTTTCTTT.

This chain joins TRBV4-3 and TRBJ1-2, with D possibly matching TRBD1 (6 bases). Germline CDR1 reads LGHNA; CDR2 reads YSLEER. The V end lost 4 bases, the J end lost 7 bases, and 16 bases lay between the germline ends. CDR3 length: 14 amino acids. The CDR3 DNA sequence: TGCGCCAGCAGCCTAAGGGGGATCGTTAGTGGCTACACCTTC. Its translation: CASSLRGIVSGYTF.

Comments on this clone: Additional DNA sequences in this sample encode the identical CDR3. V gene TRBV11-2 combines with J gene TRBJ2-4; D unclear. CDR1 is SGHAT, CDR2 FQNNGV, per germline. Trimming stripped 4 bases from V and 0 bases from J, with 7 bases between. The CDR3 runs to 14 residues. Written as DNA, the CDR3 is TGTGCCAGCAGCTCCCGACTAGCCAAAAACATTCAGTACTTC. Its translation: CASSSRLAKNIQYF.

The CDR3 DNA reads TGTGCCAGCAGTTCAACAGGGGTAGATACGCAGTATTTT. This sequence encodes CASSSTGVDTQYF. This rearrangement joins TRBV6-5 to TRBJ2-3; TRBD1 agrees at 7 bases. J was trimmed by 5 bases and V by 4 bases; bases with no gene match: 3. Per the germline V gene, CDR1 is MNHEY and CDR2 is SVGAGI. The CDR3 sequence is 13 residues long.

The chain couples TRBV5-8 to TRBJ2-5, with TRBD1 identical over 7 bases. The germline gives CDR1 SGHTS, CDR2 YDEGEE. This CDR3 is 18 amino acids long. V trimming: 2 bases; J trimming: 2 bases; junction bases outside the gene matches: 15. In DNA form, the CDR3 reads TGTGCCAGCAGCTTAGCCACAGCCGGGACAGCCTTTCAAGAGACCCAGTACTTC. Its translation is CASSLATAGTAFQETQYF.

The CDR3: CASSLRTRQETQYF. In DNA form, the CDR3 reads TGTGCCAGCTCACTTAGGACAAGACAAGAGACCCAGTACTTC. The rearrangement uses TRBV18 and TRBJ2-5; D is possibly TRBD1 (5 bases). The CDR3 length is 14 residues. CDR1 and CDR2 from the germline V gene are KGHSH and LQKENI. Trimming shortened V by 4 bases and J by 2 bases, and 11 bases separated the two germline ends.

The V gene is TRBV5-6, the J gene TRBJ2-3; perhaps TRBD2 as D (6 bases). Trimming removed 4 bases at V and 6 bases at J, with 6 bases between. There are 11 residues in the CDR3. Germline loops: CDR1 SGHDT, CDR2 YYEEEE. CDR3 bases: TGTGCCAGCAGCCGGGGGGATACGCAGTATTTT. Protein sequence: CASSRGDTQYF.

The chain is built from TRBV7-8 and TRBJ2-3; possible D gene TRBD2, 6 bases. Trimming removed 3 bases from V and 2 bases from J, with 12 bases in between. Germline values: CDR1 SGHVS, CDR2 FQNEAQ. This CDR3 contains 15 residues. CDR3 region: CASSLAGLPTDTQYF. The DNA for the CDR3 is TGTGCCAGCAGCTTGGCGGGACTCCCCACAGATACGCAGTATTTT.

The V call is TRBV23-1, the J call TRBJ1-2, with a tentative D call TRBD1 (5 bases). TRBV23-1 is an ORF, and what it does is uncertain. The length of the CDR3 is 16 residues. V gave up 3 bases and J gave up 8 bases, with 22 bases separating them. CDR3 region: CASSHTTVGGGRGYTF. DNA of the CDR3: TGCGCCAGCAGTCACACAACCGTGGGGGGAGGTCGAGGCTACACCTTC.